One sample yielded the 27 T cell receptor beta chains listed below, sequenced in a study of T cell clonotyping in hematopoietic cell transplantation. Time point meaning: recipient sample about 28 days before transplant, after cytoreduction. Here immunoSEQ multiplex PCR was the method, and the copy in TCRdb shows in-frame clones only, minus some. The sample includes thousands of clones, 88% seen only once; the top ten take approximately 6.5%. Sequencing was performed on peripheral blood mononuclear cells, taken before stem cell transplant. Every receptor here comes from a man between 60 and 75 years old with acute myeloid leukemia. Some clones in this sample may be carry-over from other donors' samples.

The chain employs TRBV7-9 and TRBJ2-7; 14 nucleotides line up with TRBD2. This CDR3 has 15 residues. CDR1 and CDR2 (germline): SEHNR, FQNEAQ (reference sequence). With V trimmed by 6 bases and J by 5 bases, 6 bases remained unmatched. The CDR3 sequence: CASRPGLAGGNEQYF. DNA for the CDR3: TGTGCCAGCAGACCCGGACTAGCGGGAGGTAACGAGCAGTACTTC.

A single count supports this clone. This chain joins TRBV4-2 and TRBJ2-7; D might be TRBD1 (6 bases). The V gene's germline CDR1 is LGHNA and CDR2 YNFKEQ. The CDR3 consists of 15 residues. V gave up 1 base and J gave up 7 bases, with 17 bases separating them. The CDR3 sequence: CASSQGDRTPWEQYF. The CDR3 bases are TGTGCCAGCAGCCAAGGAGACAGGACACCTTGGGAGCAGTACTTC.

The chain is built from TRBV5-1 and TRBJ1-2, with D possibly TRBD1 on 6 matching bases. The V end lost 5 bases, the J end lost 2 bases, and 16 bases lay between the germline ends. Per the germline V gene, CDR1 is SGHRS and CDR2 is YFSETQ. The CDR3 runs 15 residues. The CDR3 nucleotides read TGCGCCAGCAGTACCGGGACAACGGGGAACTATGGCTACACCTTC. It is translated as CASSTGTTGNYGYTF. The variable domain in full, completed from reference TRBV5-1 and TRBJ1-2, reads KAGVTQTPRYLIKTRGQQVTLSCSPISGHRSVSWYQQTPGQGLQFLFEYFSETQRNKGNFPGRFSGRQFSNSRSEMNVSTLELGDSALYLCASSTGTTGNYGYTFGSGTRLTVV.

The rearrangement links TRBV6-1 to TRBJ1-2, with D possibly TRBD1 on 6 matching bases. V lost 3 bases and J lost 6, with 20 bases in between. CDR1 and CDR2 (germline): MNHNS, SASEGT. The CDR3 is 16 amino acids. The CDR3 nucleotides read TGTGCCAGCAGTGATACGGTGTGGCCGGGGGGCGATGGCTACACCTTC. Translation: CASSDTVWPGGDGYTF.

This clone has just one count. The V gene is TRBV9, the J gene TRBJ2-7; 10 bases line up with TRBD1. The germline CDR1 and CDR2 sequences are SGDLS and YYNGEE. V dropped 0 bases and J dropped 2; count of bases not matched to a gene: 2. The CDR3 runs to 15 residues. The CDR3 DNA reads TGTGCCAGCAGCGTAGGACAGGGGGCGACCTACGAGCAGTACTTC. Translated, it gives CASSVGQGATYEQYF. Complete variable domain (other parts from reference TRBV9 and TRBJ2-7): DSGVTQTPKHLITATGQRVTLRCSPRSGDLSVYWYQQSLDQGLQFLIQYYNGEERAKGNILERFSAQQFPDLHSELNLSSLELGDSALYFCASSVGQGATYEQYFGPGTRLTVT.

The chain recombines TRBV2 with TRBJ1-1; D remains ambiguous. This CDR3 has 10 residues. Germline V gives CDR1 SNHLY, CDR2 FYNNEI. The V and J ends lost 5 bases and 7 bases respectively, with 5 bases between them. CDR3 bases: TGTGCCAGCAGTAATATTGAAGCTTTCTTT. Translating gives CASSNIEAFF.

V and J are TRBV2 and TRBJ1-1, with unresolved D. The CDR3 is 16 amino acids. Trimming left V 3 bases short and J 0 bases short, with 14 bases between. Germline CDR1 SNHLY, CDR2 FYNNEI. CDR3 sequence (DNA): TGTGCCAGCAGTGACCCTTTTACCCTCATGAACACTGAAGCTTTCTTT. Translating gives CASSDPFTLMNTEAFF.

The V call is TRBV11-3, the J call TRBJ2-5; a weak D match, TRBD2 (6 bases). Deletions cut 5 bases from V and 2 bases from J, with 12 bases between. This CDR3 is built from 14 residues. CDR1 is SGHNT and CDR2 is YENEEA in the germline V gene. The CDR3 DNA sequence: TGTGCCAGCAGCCTCTCGGGGGAACAAGAGACCCAGTACTTC. This codes for CASSLSGEQETQYF.

CDR3 in amino acids: CASSLARLTEAFF. CDR3 coding DNA: TGTGCCAGCAGCTTAGCCAGACTCACTGAAGCTTTCTTT. This chain connects TRBV7-6 to TRBJ1-1; D call uncertain. The V gene's germline CDR1 is SGHVS and CDR2 FNYEAQ. The CDR3 length is 13 residues. Trimming removed 0 bases from V and 4 bases from J, with 6 bases in between.

This clone was recorded once. The J gene is TRBJ1-1, the V gene TRBV29-1; D might be TRBD1 (6 bases). With 4 bases removed from V and 8 bases from J, the gap between germline ends came to 26 bases. Looked up from germline, CDR1 is SQVTM and CDR2 is ANQGSEA. This CDR3 spans 16 amino acids. CDR3 sequence (DNA): TGCAGCGTTGGTTCGTTTAGTGGGGGCAGGGCGGCGGAAGCTTTCTTT. Translating it yields CSVGSFSGGRAAEAFF.

This chain connects TRBV2 to TRBJ1-1, with no clear D. Trimming cost V 1 base and J 4 bases, with 4 bases left between them. Germline lookup yields CDR1 SNHLY and CDR2 FYNNEI. The CDR3 is 12 amino acids. CDR3 DNA: TGTGCCAGCAGTGAAGGGGGCACTGAAGCTTTCTTT. This gives the protein CASSEGGTEAFF.

The genes are TRBV5-1 and TRBJ2-3; perhaps TRBD2 as D (5 bases). CDR1 is SGHRS, CDR2 YFSETQ, per germline. There are 14 residues in the CDR3. V dropped 2 bases and J dropped 3 bases, with 10 bases sitting between them. DNA of the CDR3: TGCGCCAGCAGCTTCGGGGTCTATACAGATACGCAGTATTTT. Its translation: CASSFGVYTDTQYF.

The chain is built from TRBV7-8 and TRBJ2-7; 7 nucleotides match TRBD2. V lost 7 bases, J lost 2 bases, and 5 bases stayed unmatched. The V gene's germline CDR1 is SGHVS and CDR2 FQNEAQ. This CDR3 is 13 amino acids long. The CDR3 coding sequence is TGTGCCAGCACCCAGGGAGGGCCCTACGAGCAGTACTTC. This codes for CASTQGGPYEQYF.

The chain's CDR3 is CASSLVSGGINEQFF. The CDR3 DNA follows: TGCGCCAGCAGCTTGGTTAGCGGGGGGATCAATGAGCAGTTCTTC. The chain carries TRBV5-1 and TRBJ2-1; 10 bases align to TRBD2. The CDR3 runs 15 residues. Germline lookup yields CDR1 SGHRS and CDR2 YFSETQ. J lost 6 bases, V lost 0 bases, and 3 bases had no gene match.

The rearrangement links TRBV5-5 to TRBJ1-4; possibly TRBD1 for D (6 bases). CDR3 size: 14 residues. V gave up 4 bases and J gave up 3 bases, with 10 bases separating them. Germline V lookup: CDR1 SGHKS, CDR2 YYEKEE (reference sequence). The CDR3 nucleotides read TGTGCCAGCAGCCGGACAGCCTCTAATGAAAAACTGTTTTTT. This translates into CASSRTASNEKLFF.

The V and J genes are TRBV28 and TRBJ1-3; D not resolved. With 1 base removed from V and 6 bases from J, the gap between germline ends came to 13 bases. The CDR3 covers 15 residues. In germline, CDR1 is MDHEN, CDR2 SYDVKM. The CDR3 nucleotides read TGTGCCAGCAGTTTATCCCCGAACGGGGAAAACACCATATATTTT. Amino acids: CASSLSPNGENTIYF.

The gene calls are TRBV5-6 and TRBJ2-3; 13 bases map to TRBD2. The junction had 10 bases not matched to a gene; V was cut back by 4 bases and J by 5 bases. Germline CDR1 and CDR2: SGHDT and YYEEEE. The CDR3 is 17 amino acids. DNA for the CDR3: TGTGCCAGCAGCCCCCCTACTAGCGGGGGGGCCAGAGATACGCAGTATTTT. The encoded protein is CASSPPTSGGARDTQYF.

V usage is TRBV9 and J usage is TRBJ1-2, with D perhaps TRBD1 (5 bases). V shed 0 bases and J shed 2 bases, with 11 bases lying between them. CDR3 size: 15 residues. The germline gives CDR1 SGDLS, CDR2 YYNGEE. CDR3 region: CASSVVRDSNYGYTF. In DNA form, the CDR3 reads TGTGCCAGCAGCGTAGTAAGGGACTCCAACTATGGCTACACCTTC.

This clone was picked up one time. This chain uses TRBV30 with TRBJ2-5; 7 bases are shared with TRBD1. V was clipped by 7 bases and J by 5 bases; unmatched bases: 10. The CDR3 sequence is 13 residues long. Germline CDR1 reads GTSNPN; CDR2 reads SVGIG (reference sequence). Here the CDR3 reads CASRQGLVETQYF. In DNA, the CDR3 is TGTGCCTCCCGACAGGGTTTAGTCGAGACCCAGTACTTC.

The V call is TRBV28, the J call TRBJ2-7; TRBD2 agrees at 14 bases. The ends lost 6 bases at V and 6 bases at J; junction bases unmatched: 7. The CDR3 spans 15 residues. Germline V gives CDR1 MDHEN, CDR2 SYDVKM. In DNA, the CDR3 is TGTGCCAGCAGACGAGGGACTAGCGGGAGTCGCGAGCAGTACTTC. Translating it yields CASRRGTSGSREQYF.

The table lists this clone with a count of one. This chain links TRBV28 with TRBJ2-5; 7 bases agree with TRBD2. J lost 5 bases, V lost 7 bases, and 16 bases had no gene match. CDR1 and CDR2 from the germline V gene are MDHEN and SYDVKM. The CDR3 has 16 amino acids. This CDR3 is CASTPRLGREWETQYF. The CDR3 DNA reads as TGTGCCAGCACCCCTCGCCTGGGGCGGGAGTGGGAGACCCAGTACTTC. The full variable domain, with the rest looked up from reference TRBV28 and TRBJ2-5, is DVKVTQSSRYLVKRTGEKVFLECVQDMDHENMFWYRQDPGLGLRLIYFSYDVKMKEKGDIPEGYSVSREKKERFSLILESASTNQTSMYLCASTPRLGREWETQYFGPGTRLLVL.

The chain combines TRBV19 with TRBJ2-7; 8 bases line up with TRBD1. The CDR3 is 14 amino acids. The germline V gene has CDR1 LNHDA and CDR2 SQIVND (reference sequence). The V segment lost 3 bases and the J segment 5 bases; nucleotides outside the gene matches: 6. CDR3 loop: CASSIQGALDEQYF. CDR3 DNA: TGTGCCAGTAGTATCCAGGGGGCGCTCGACGAGCAGTACTTC.

The chain joins TRBV5-4 to TRBJ2-3; D gene uncertain. CDR3 length: 15 amino acids. Germline CDR1 is SGHNT and CDR2 is YYREEE (reference sequence). Trimming stripped 4 bases from V and 3 bases from J, with 15 bases between. The CDR3 region is CASSPGRTDTDTQYF. CDR3 in DNA: TGTGCCAGCAGCCCCGGTAGGACGGATACAGATACGCAGTATTTT.

Comment on this clone: One end of the junction varies from germline; a read error may be responsible. The chain carries TRBV10-3 and TRBJ1-4; D perhaps matches TRBD1 (6 bases). The germline CDR1 and CDR2 sequences are ENHRY and SYGVKD. The CDR3 has 13 amino acids. The CDR3 DNA reads as TGTGCCACCAGTCTCCGGGACAAAGAAAAACTGTTTTTT. It codes for CATSLRDKEKLFF.

The V and J genes are TRBV25-1 and TRBJ2-7, with TRBD2 identical over 9 bases. Germline V gene sequence: CDR1 MGHDK, CDR2 SYGVNS. V shed 5 bases and J 4 bases; nucleotides not matched to a gene: 12. CDR3 size: 16 residues. DNA of the CDR3: TGTGCCAGCAGTCTAACCAACAGCGGGAGGAGATACGAGCAGTACTTC. Translating it yields CASSLTNSGRRYEQYF.

The chain combines TRBV20-1 with TRBJ1-1; a weak D match, TRBD1 (6 bases). V dropped 6 bases and J dropped 6 bases, with 11 bases sitting between them. The CDR3 covers 11 residues. The germline V gene has CDR1 DFQATT and CDR2 SNEGSKA (reference sequence). The CDR3 DNA is TGCAGTGCCTCCCAGGGGCCTGAAGCTTTCTTT. Translation: CSASQGPEAFF.

The rearrangement uses TRBV6-1 and TRBJ2-7, with D possibly matching TRBD1 (6 bases). Germline lookup yields CDR1 MNHNS and CDR2 SASEGT. V was shortened by 6 bases and J by 0 bases, with 15 bases between the two germline ends. CDR3 length: 15 residues. The CDR3 is CASSRGQTSSYEQYF. The CDR3 DNA reads TGTGCCAGCAGCCGAGGACAGACAAGCTCCTACGAGCAGTACTTC.